This T cell receptor (beta chain) was recovered during a study of T cell responses to AZD1222 COVID-19 vaccine. Study-level points and caveats: Spike-specific TCR breadth and depth both grew after two AZD1222 doses. Baseline seropositivity occurred in only a handful of AZD1222 recipients.

With respect to this clone: As yet, its antigen is unknown.

Sequencing was performed with immunoSEQ multiplex PCR; in TCRdb, only in-frame clones are kept and a portion is missing. Of nearly 110,000 clones in the sample, 87% were seen once. The CDR3 extends over 12 amino acids. Trimming took off 6 bases at V and 6 bases at J, with 11 bases between the two ends. The specimen was peripheral blood, collected 28 days after the second AZD1222 dose. The clonotype originates from an adult who received the AZD1222 COVID-19 vaccine. V gene TRBV12-3 or TRBV12-4 combines with J gene TRBJ1-2; unclear D gene. The CDR3 DNA reads as TGTGCCAGCAGCCAGACACTCCATGGCTACACCTTC. Protein product: CASSQTLHGYTF.